This TCR beta chain derives from a study of cytomegalovirus exposure and HLA in healthy donors. Study background: HLA-typed donors were the source of approximately 85 million unique TCRs, which an early data release held. General study results and limits: The listing of 150 to 200 TCR beta chains classed them as cytomegalovirus-associated. In vitro checks showed that a few CMV-associated chains really do target CMV antigens. High specificity and sensitivity for cytomegalovirus status were reported for the classifier.

With V trimmed by 4 bases and J by 5 bases, 9 bases remained unmatched. The CDR3 runs to 15 residues. In germline, CDR1 is SGHRS, CDR2 YFSETQ. To note about this clone: Its antigen is not identified.

Use of 60 Vbeta and 13 Jbeta primers characterized the PCR. Here immunoSEQ multiplex PCR was the method, and the copy in TCRdb shows in-frame clones only, minus some. The specimen's table records some 47,000 clones. The TCR was taken from a woman in her thirties or forties in good health and CMV-seronegative. The sequenced sample consisted of PBMCs. The chain combines TRBV5-1 with TRBJ2-7; 10 nucleotides agree with TRBD2. This chain's CDR3 is CASSGSGTSVHEQYF. CDR3 bases: TGCGCCAGCAGCGGATCCGGGACTAGCGTCCACGAGCAGTACTTC.